Listed below are T cell receptor beta chains from one sample, sequenced in a study of T-cell reconstitution after alpha-beta-depleted transplantation in children. MiXCR, run by TCRdb on the PCR reads, gives a single entry per CDR3 protein. The sample records hundreds of thousands of distinct CDR3 sequences, about 10% being singletons. Sequences were derived from PBMCs from the stem cell graft donor, sampled from the stem cell graft. All receptors derive from a human donor who donated a stem cell graft to a child with acute myeloid leukemia. The CDR3 runs from the conserved cysteine through the conserved F or W. D genes are given only for firm matches. A row's size may be missing; if present it is once, few, many or a size class.

d_call | j_call | v_call | clone_size | cdr3_aa | cdr3_nt
- | TRBJ2-3 | TRBV6-1 | many | CASRPKPGTDTQYF | TGTGCCAGCAGACCCAAACCAGGCACAGATACGCAGTATTTT
- | TRBJ2-1 | TRBV10-3 | - | CAMRAGGTTYNEQFF | TGTGCCATGAGGGCAGGAGGGACGACCTACAATGAGCAGTTCTTC
TRBD1 | TRBJ1-5 | TRBV20-1 | - | CSASLLGQGDQPQHF | TGCAGTGCTAGTCTGCTGGGACAGGGGGATCAGCCCCAGCATTTT
TRBD1 | TRBJ1-4 | TRBV12-3/TRBV12-4 | many | CASQGQGYEKLFF | TGTGCCAGCCAAGGACAGGGATATGAAAAACTGTTTTTT
TRBD1 | TRBJ1-5 | TRBV18 | - | CASSPTLTGGGGSNQPQHF | TGTGCCAGCTCACCTACCTTGACAGGGGGCGGAGGTAGCAATCAGCCCCAGCATTTT
TRBD1 | TRBJ1-1 | TRBV6-2/TRBV6-3 | many | CASRLSGTGSEAFF | TGTGCCAGCAGATTATCCGGGACAGGGAGCGAAGCTTTCTTT
- | TRBJ2-6 | TRBV24-1 | few | CATKDSGANVLTF | TGTGCCACCAAGGACTCTGGGGCCAACGTCCTGACTTTC
TRBD1 | TRBJ1-1 | TRBV3-1 | - | CASSHPSGTGSEAFF | TGTGCCAGCAGCCACCCGAGCGGGACAGGGTCTGAAGCTTTCTTT
- | TRBJ1-2 | TRBV7-2 | many | CASSFQGVHGYTF | TGTGCCAGCAGCTTCCAGGGTGTACATGGCTACACCTTC
- | TRBJ2-6 | TRBV12-3/TRBV12-4 | few | CASSFGVSGANVLTF | TGTGCCAGCAGTTTCGGCGTCTCTGGGGCCAACGTCCTGACTTTC
TRBD2 | TRBJ2-5 | TRBV28 | few | CASKTGTSGQETQYF | TGTGCCAGCAAAACCGGGACTAGCGGACAAGAGACCCAGTACTTC
- | TRBJ2-7 | TRBV7-2 | few | CASSFGGGGSYEQYF | TGTGCCAGCAGCTTCGGAGGGGGCGGGTCCTACGAGCAGTACTTC
- | TRBJ2-5 | TRBV4-3 | - | CASSQVPGTSGTQYF | TGCGCCAGCAGCCAAGTGCCCGGGACCTCAGGGACCCAGTACTTC
- | TRBJ1-4 | TRBV7-6 | few | CASSPTGDRRTNEKLFF | TGTGCCAGCAGCCCGACGGGGGACCGTAGGACTAATGAAAAACTGTTTTTT
- | TRBJ2-4 | TRBV7-2 | few | CASSPTPSNIQYF | TGTGCCAGCAGCCCGACTCCGTCAAACATTCAGTACTTC
TRBD2 | TRBJ2-3 | TRBV6-2/TRBV6-3 | - | CASSYGVRLAGGTDTQYF | TGTGCCAGCAGTTACGGGGTTCGACTAGCGGGTGGTACAGATACGCAGTATTTT
TRBD2 | TRBJ2-1 | TRBV20-1 | few | CSVVGLADYNEQFF | TGCAGTGTAGTAGGACTAGCGGATTACAATGAGCAGTTCTTC
TRBD2 | TRBJ2-1 | TRBV3-1 | few | CASSQKRTGGDNEQFF | TGTGCCAGCAGCCAGAAGCGAACGGGAGGAGACAATGAGCAGTTCTTC
- | TRBJ1-2 | TRBV5-1 | many | CASSLDGVGYTF | TGCGCCAGCAGCTTGGATGGGGTAGGCTACACCTTC
- | TRBJ1-4 | TRBV27 | few | CASSLFYREGREDEKLFF | TGTGCCAGCAGTTTATTCTACAGGGAGGGGCGCGAGGATGAAAAACTGTTTTTT
TRBD1 | TRBJ2-7 | TRBV20-1 | many | CSASVRTGGDEQYF | TGCAGTGCTAGTGTTCGGACAGGGGGCGACGAGCAGTACTTC
TRBD1 | TRBJ2-7 | TRBV27 | few | CASSPTPRTGNTYEQYF | TGTGCCAGCAGCCCCACTCCCCGGACAGGGAATACCTACGAGCAGTACTTC
TRBD1 | TRBJ2-3 | TRBV20-1 | few | CCARGRRGQGAGDTQYF | TGCTGTGCTAGAGGTCGGAGGGGGCAGGGGGCTGGAGATACGCAGTATTTT
TRBD1 | TRBJ2-1 | TRBV20-1 | few | CSAGLGGPSYNEQFF | TGCAGTGCTGGGTTAGGGGGCCCCTCCTACAATGAGCAGTTCTTC
- | TRBJ2-1 | TRBV7-6 | - | CASSLGSSANTGQFF | TGTGCCAGCAGCTTAGGTTCCAGTGCAAACACGGGGCAGTTCTTC
- | TRBJ1-4 | TRBV6-6 | few | CASGLANEKLFF | TGTGCCAGCGGTCTCGCAAATGAAAAACTGTTTTTT
- | TRBJ2-7 | TRBV5-4 | few | CASSLEQPPYEQYF | TGTGCCAGCAGCTTGGAACAGCCCCCCTACGAGCAGTACTTC